Listed here are 2 T cell receptor beta chains from one sample, sequenced in a study of technical replicates of blood from several donors. Libraries were prepared by immunoSEQ multiplex PCR; TCRdb keeps only in-frame clonotypes and omits some of them. Of around 83,000 clones in the sample, approximately 95% are singletons; the top ten hold 0.26%. Material: T cells isolated from PBMCs. These receptors originate from a human donor in good health.

The chain joins TRBV4-1 to TRBJ1-2; the D gene is possibly TRBD1 (5 bases). V was cut by 2 bases and J by 3 bases, with 16 bases left in between. From germline, CDR1 is MGHRA and CDR2 YSYEKL. The CDR3 sequence is 16 residues long. The CDR3 coding sequence is TGCGCCAGCAGCCAATTTGCTGGGGGGAGCTACTATGGCTACACCTTC. Protein sequence: CASSQFAGGSYYGYTF.

On this clone itself: Germline is not matched at one junction end, which may reflect a read error. This rearrangement joins TRBV19 to TRBJ1-2; TRBD1 matches 7 bases. From germline, CDR1 is LNHDA and CDR2 SQIVND (reference sequence). The CDR3 is 13 residues long. CDR3 protein: CASQRTGGYGRAF. As DNA, the CDR3 is TGTGCCAGTCAAAGGACAGGAGGTTATGGCAGAGCCTTC. The variable domain in full, with the rest retrieved from reference TRBV19 and TRBJ1-2, is DGGITQSPKYLFRKEGQNVTLSCEQNLNHDAMYWYRQDPGQGLRLIYYSQIVNDFQKGDIAEGYSVSREKKESFPLTVTSAQKNPTAFYLCASQRTGGYGRAFGSGTRLTVV.